A single sample gave rise to the 17 T cell receptor beta chains below, sequenced in a study of PD-1 blockade in classical Hodgkin lymphoma. Each patient's relapse followed autologous stem cell transplantation, and brentuximab vedotin exposure varied. Measured with immunoSEQ multiplex PCR; TCRdb has only the in-frame clones, and not every one. The sample lists approximately 46,000 clones, 73% seen once, with 8% to 13% in the top ten. The material was peripheral blood mononuclear cells (PBMCs), obtained at baseline. These receptors were collected from a human donor with classical Hodgkin lymphoma.

The genes are TRBV5-1 and TRBJ1-5; possible D gene TRBD1, 5 bases. This CDR3 is 15 amino acids long. CDR1 is SGHRS, CDR2 YFSETQ, per germline. The V gene lost 4 bases and the J gene lost 3 bases, with 14 bases spanning the gap. CDR3 amino acids: CASSLDGGFNQPQHF. CDR3 sequence (DNA): TGCGCCAGCAGCCTCGACGGGGGATTCAATCAGCCCCAGCATTTT. Together with reference TRBV5-1 and TRBJ1-5, the CDR3 gives the full variable domain: KAGVTQTPRYLIKTRGQQVTLSCSPISGHRSVSWYQQTPGQGLQFLFEYFSETQRNKGNFPGRFSGRQFSNSRSEMNVSTLELGDSALYLCASSLDGGFNQPQHFGDGTRLSIL.

The V and J genes are TRBV5-5 and TRBJ1-1, with D possibly being TRBD1 (5 bases). Trimming left V 2 bases short and J 5 bases short, with 13 bases between. The CDR3 totals 14 residues. CDR1 and CDR2 (germline): SGHKS, YYEKEE (reference sequence). The CDR3 is CASSFGPGGTEAFF. In DNA, the CDR3 is TGTGCCAGCAGCTTTGGTCCGGGGGGGACTGAAGCTTTCTTT.

The chain is built from TRBV30 and TRBJ2-2; the D is unclear. The V end was cut by 3 bases, the J end by 4 bases, with 12 bases between. The CDR3 consists of 14 residues. Germline CDR1 is GTSNPN and CDR2 is SVGIG (reference sequence). The CDR3 protein is CAWRDRRSTGELFF. The CDR3 region has the DNA TGTGCCTGGAGGGACCGTCGGAGCACCGGGGAGCTGTTTTTT.

As for this clone: An end of the junction differs from the germline gene, which may be a read error. The chain uses TRBV6-1 and TRBJ1-6; no definite D call. CDR1 and CDR2 from the germline V gene are MNHNS and SASEGT. This CDR3 has 14 amino acids. The CDR3 DNA follows: TGTGCCAGCAGTGAAGTACCCTTCCTTTCAGCCCTCCACTTT. This codes for CASSEVPFLSALHF.

Judged by abundance, this clone is medium-sized. This chain connects TRBV9 to TRBJ1-1, with a tentative D call TRBD1 (5 bases). In germline, CDR1 is SGDLS, CDR2 YYNGEE. The CDR3 extends over 14 amino acids. Trimming took off 4 bases at V and 0 bases at J, with 10 bases between the two ends. This CDR3 is CASSPGLMNTEAFF. In nucleotides, the CDR3 is TGTGCCAGCAGCCCAGGGCTTATGAACACTGAAGCTTTCTTT.

This chain uses TRBV23-1 with TRBJ1-1, with 11 bases identical to TRBD1. TRBV23-1 is classed as an ORF, of uncertain function. V dropped 3 bases and J dropped 11; count of bases not matched to a gene: 14. The length of the CDR3 is 16 residues. The CDR3 reads CASSHPEGGQGVGAFF. The CDR3 bases are TGCGCCAGCAGTCACCCTGAAGGGGGACAGGGGGTTGGCGCTTTCTTT.

This chain joins TRBV5-1 and TRBJ2-7; no firm D call. Germline CDR1 reads SGHRS; CDR2 reads YFSETQ. The CDR3 sequence is 14 residues long. V gave up 0 bases and J gave up 2 bases, with 9 bases separating them. The CDR3 DNA sequence: TGCGCCAGCAGCTTGGTCGCCAGCCCCTACGAGCAGTACTTC. Translated, it gives CASSLVASPYEQYF.

The chain carries TRBV2 and TRBJ1-1; 7 nucleotides align to TRBD1. The CDR3 length is 14 residues. CDR1 and CDR2 from the germline V gene are SNHLY and FYNNEI. V lost 6 bases to trimming and J lost 4 bases; unmatched junction nucleotides: 8. Here the CDR3 reads CASSNLQGSTEAFF. The CDR3 DNA follows: TGTGCCAGCAGCAATTTACAGGGGAGCACTGAAGCTTTCTTT.

The count of this clone is one. The J gene is TRBJ1-2, the V gene TRBV5-1; D ambiguous. V lost 1 base, J lost 5 bases, and 15 bases lay in between. Germline-derived CDR1 and CDR2 are SGHRS and YFSETQ. The CDR3 has 15 residues. CDR3 coding DNA: TGCGCCAGCAGCTTGTCGGGGAAAAATCAGTATGGCTACACCTTC. Translation: CASSLSGKNQYGYTF.

The rearrangement links TRBV9 to TRBJ2-5; 11 bases line up with TRBD2. From germline, CDR1 is SGDLS and CDR2 YYNGEE. Trimming removed 0 bases from V and 5 bases from J; junction bases left unmatched: 6. The CDR3 runs to 16 residues. This CDR3 is CASSVGVAGGLETQYF. Written as DNA, the CDR3 is TGTGCCAGCAGCGTAGGAGTAGCGGGAGGGCTGGAGACCCAGTACTTC.

The rearrangement joins TRBV7-2 to TRBJ1-1; D not resolved. The V gene lost 0 bases and the J gene lost 1 base, with 3 bases spanning the gap. Germline CDR1 and CDR2: SGHTA and FQGNSA. The CDR3 spans 13 residues. This chain's CDR3 is CASSLAANTEAFF. In nucleotides, the CDR3 is TGTGCCAGCAGCTTAGCAGCGAACACTGAAGCTTTCTTT.

The chain couples TRBV10-3 to TRBJ2-7; possibly TRBD2 for D (7 bases). V was pared by 10 bases and J by 4 bases, with 20 bases between. There are 14 residues in the CDR3. Germline V CDR1 and CDR2: ENHRY, SYGVKD. CDR3 in amino acids: CATRGSGGSYEQYF. Written as DNA, the CDR3 is TGTGCCACGCGGGGTTCGGGGGGCTCATACGAGCAGTACTTC.

V gene TRBV11-3 combines with J gene TRBJ2-5; D is possibly TRBD2 (5 bases). The germline V gene has CDR1 SGHNT and CDR2 YENEEA. The CDR3 is made up of 14 amino acids. V was pared by 1 base and J by 5 bases, with 11 bases between. CDR3 residues: CASSLGSWEETQYF. The DNA for the CDR3 is TGTGCCAGCAGCTTAGGTTCCTGGGAGGAGACCCAGTACTTC. Looking up the rest from reference TRBV11-3 and TRBJ2-5 gives the full variable domain: EAGVVQSPRYKIIEKKQPVAFWCNPISGHNTLYWYLQNLGQGPELLIRYENEEAVDDSQLPKDRFSAERLKGVDSTLKIQPAELGDSAVYLCASSLGSWEETQYFGPGTRLLVL.

The chain links TRBV18 to TRBJ2-7, with TRBD1 identical over 7 bases. CDR3 size: 14 residues. Germline trimming cut 3 bases from V and 7 bases from J; bases unmatched to any gene: 9. Germline-derived CDR1 and CDR2 are KGHSH and LQKENI. CDR3 DNA: TGTGCCAGCTCACCGGGCAGGGGGACGATGGAGCAGTACTTC. Translation gives CASSPGRGTMEQYF.

This clone has more than one count but fewer than ten. The chain uses TRBV5-4 and TRBJ2-5, with D tentatively TRBD1 (5 bases). Trimming cost V 5 bases and J 4 bases, with 24 bases left between them. The CDR3 consists of 17 residues. From germline, CDR1 is SGHNT and CDR2 YYREEE (reference sequence). This CDR3 reads CASRISGFVLGRETQYF. The CDR3 nucleotides read TGTGCCAGCAGGATCTCGGGTTTCGTCTTGGGGCGAGAGACCCAGTACTTC.

The chain employs TRBV28 and TRBJ1-2, with a tentative D call TRBD1 (5 bases). The CDR3 consists of 16 residues. V dropped 3 bases and J dropped 10 bases, with 24 bases sitting between them. The V gene's germline CDR1 is MDHEN and CDR2 SYDVKM. CDR3 DNA: TGTGCCAGCAGTTTCCCCCTACACACCAGGGAAATGGACTACACCTTC. Amino acids: CASSFPLHTREMDYTF.

The chain links TRBV19 to TRBJ1-5; the D is unclear. Germline V CDR1 and CDR2: LNHDA, SQIVND (reference sequence). The CDR3 consists of 16 residues. V was pared by 2 bases and J by 4 bases, with 15 bases between. The CDR3 sequence: CASSIRSQSGNQPQHF. CDR3 coding DNA: TGTGCCAGTAGTATACGATCACAAAGCGGTAATCAGCCCCAGCATTTT.